These 3 T cell receptor beta chains originate from one sample sequenced in a study of Graves' ophthalmopathy and Graves' hyperthyroidism (dated by TCRdb to 2016 to 2018). Sequencer: Illumina HiSeq 2000. TCR beta CDR3 regions were amplified from RNA transcripts for repertoire sequencing. HTBI primers and the Qiagen OneStep RT-PCR kit were used in a first-round RT-PCR, which was followed by a second-round multiplex PCR, size selection and purification. TCRdb redid the processing of the public reads, applying fastp at Q25 and MiXCR, and retained in-frame beta chains. Entries that share a CDR3 protein sequence are merged under the most common genes and DNA. The sample table records 500,000 to 800,000 distinct CDR3 sequences; about two fifths of these occur just once. The ten largest account for over 2.5% of the sample. The sample taken for sequencing was peripheral blood. These receptors came from an adult man with Graves' ophthalmopathy.

In this sample, this clonotype turned up once. This chain uses TRBV15 with TRBJ2-1; 10 bases match TRBD2. Germline CDR1 is LNHNV and CDR2 is YYDKDF (reference sequence). J lost 6 bases, V lost 3 bases, and 8 bases had no gene match. The CDR3 runs to 16 residues. Written as DNA, the CDR3 is TGTGCCACCAGCAGGTGGGCACGGACTAGCGGCAATGAGCAGTTCTTC. Translation: CATSRWARTSGNEQFF.

This clonotype came up once. V is TRBV10-3 and J is TRBJ1-2; 9 bases are a match to TRBD1. The germline V gene encodes CDR1 ENHRY and CDR2 SYGVKD. The V and J ends lost 3 bases and 4 bases, in that order; junction bases with no gene match: 6. This CDR3 is built from 15 residues. CDR3 sequence reads: CAISERLGQGYGYTF. As DNA, the CDR3 is TGTGCCATCAGTGAAAGGCTGGGACAGGGCTATGGCTACACCTTC.

The chain carries TRBV7-2 and TRBJ1-1; D may be TRBD1 (6 bases). The CDR3 contains 16 residues. The V and J ends lost 5 bases and 6 bases respectively, with 22 bases between them. CDR1 is SGHTA, CDR2 FQGNSA, per germline. CDR3 residues: CASSQSLQGPISEAFF. The DNA of the CDR3 is TGTGCCAGCAGCCAATCTTTACAGGGTCCCATCTCTGAAGCTTTCTTT.